Sequencing of this T cell receptor (beta chain) was carried out in a study of shared clonotypes between healthy human individuals. Whole-study results and caveats: Since donors were few, the genetic and exposure-history diversity represented was limited. Clonotype sharing among donors was thought likely to change with sequencing depth.

The V end was cut by 0 bases, the J end by 3 bases, with 11 bases between. Germline loops: CDR1 SGHRS, CDR2 YFSETQ. This CDR3 has 15 residues. About this clone itself: Its antigen is still unknown.

Investigators spread the genomic DNA of each subset evenly over several immunoSEQ plates. Assay: immunoSEQ multiplex PCR; the TCRdb copy retains only in-frame clones and omits some. Of 2 million to 2.5 million clones in the sample, under 97% were seen once. Subsets obtained from CD4+ cells comprised CD45RA+ naive and CD45RA-negative memory cells. The chain uses TRBV5-1 and TRBJ2-3; D not certain. Sequenced input: naive CD4+ T cells sorted from blood. Sample subset: CD45RA+ positively selected. This TCR derives from a man between 18 and 35 years old in good health. The CDR3 sequence is CASSLVPSDTDTQYF. As DNA, the CDR3 is TGCGCCAGCAGCTTGGTCCCCTCGGATACAGATACGCAGTATTTT.